The rows below give T cell receptor beta chains drawn from one sample of a study of OX40 agonist ivuxolimab in advanced cancers. TCRdb keeps only in-frame clones here, not all; method: immunoSEQ multiplex PCR. This sample has 60,000 or so clones, with approximately 90% found just once. The material sequenced was CD4+ or CD8+ T cells sorted from blood, taken in a trial of the OX40 agonist ivuxolimab. The receptors were sampled from an adult with an advanced solid tumor such as melanoma, head and neck, liver or kidney cancer. Each CDR3 is given with its conserved first and last residue. Fields, in order: J gene, clone size, V gene, D gene, CDR3 protein, CDR3 DNA. A D gene is named only where the DNA matches it firmly. Rows give clone size only sometimes, using once, few, many, or a class for an expanded clone.

J gene: TRBJ1-1; clone size: .; V gene: TRBV15; D gene: .; CDR3 protein: CATSIASTEAFF; CDR3 DNA: TGTGCCACCAGCATAGCGTCTACTGAAGCTTTCTTT
J gene: TRBJ1-5; clone size: .; V gene: TRBV10-3; D gene: TRBD1; CDR3 protein: CAAQGGSGQPQHF; CDR3 DNA: TGTGCCGCCCAGGGGGGTTCGGGTCAGCCCCAGCATTTT
J gene: TRBJ2-7; clone size: .; V gene: TRBV28; D gene: TRBD2; CDR3 protein: CASISTAGLDPYEQYF; CDR3 DNA: TGTGCCAGCATCTCAACCGCGGGACTAGACCCCTACGAGCAGTACTTC
J gene: TRBJ2-7; clone size: .; V gene: TRBV11-2; D gene: .; CDR3 protein: CASSLGLQEVEQYF; CDR3 DNA: TGTGCCAGCAGCCTGGGACTGCAAGAGGTGGAGCAGTACTTC
J gene: TRBJ2-7; clone size: .; V gene: TRBV28; D gene: .; CDR3 protein: CASTSGASNEQYF; CDR3 DNA: TGTGCCAGCACATCGGGGGCCTCTAACGAGCAGTACTTC
J gene: TRBJ2-7; clone size: .; V gene: TRBV5-1; D gene: TRBD2; CDR3 protein: CASSRTPSGRGSEQYF; CDR3 DNA: TGCGCCAGCTCCCGGACCCCCAGTGGGAGGGGCTCGGAGCAGTACTTC
J gene: TRBJ2-5; clone size: .; V gene: TRBV7-2; D gene: TRBD2; CDR3 protein: CASSMRTSGSETQYF; CDR3 DNA: TGTGCCAGCAGCATGCGGACTAGCGGGAGTGAGACCCAGTACTTC
J gene: TRBJ2-6; clone size: .; V gene: TRBV5-5; D gene: .; CDR3 protein: CASGRSGANVLTF; CDR3 DNA: TGTGCCAGCGGCCGCTCTGGGGCCAACGTCCTGACTTTC
J gene: TRBJ2-7; clone size: .; V gene: TRBV7-6; D gene: TRBD1; CDR3 protein: CASSQTPDRTDEQYF; CDR3 DNA: TGTGCCAGCAGCCAAACACCGGACAGGACGGACGAGCAGTACTTC
J gene: TRBJ2-2; clone size: .; V gene: TRBV9; D gene: .; CDR3 protein: CASSPGTSANTGELFF; CDR3 DNA: TGTGCCAGCAGCCCGGGGACCTCGGCGAACACCGGGGAGCTGTTTTTT
J gene: TRBJ1-1; clone size: .; V gene: TRBV6-5; D gene: .; CDR3 protein: CASSYEGMAFF; CDR3 DNA: TGTGCCAGCAGTTACGAGGGGATGGCTTTCTTT
J gene: TRBJ2-1; clone size: .; V gene: TRBV11-2; D gene: .; CDR3 protein: CASSRPNRERLFF; CDR3 DNA: TGTGCCAGCAGTCGTCCGAACCGGGAGAGGTTGTTCTTC
J gene: TRBJ1-5; clone size: .; V gene: TRBV28; D gene: .; CDR3 protein: CASSSLIWVQGNQPQHF; CDR3 DNA: TGTGCCAGCAGTTCCCTGATCTGGGTACAAGGCAATCAGCCCCAGCATTTT
J gene: TRBJ2-7; clone size: .; V gene: TRBV19; D gene: .; CDR3 protein: CASSIEAATGYYEQYF; CDR3 DNA: TGTGCCAGTAGTATAGAAGCGGCGACAGGATACTACGAGCAGTACTTC
J gene: TRBJ1-4; clone size: .; V gene: TRBV28; D gene: TRBD1; CDR3 protein: CASSRIQGADEKLFF; CDR3 DNA: TGTGCCAGCAGTCGTATACAGGGGGCCGATGAAAAACTGTTTTTT
J gene: TRBJ1-3; clone size: .; V gene: TRBV6-1; D gene: .; CDR3 protein: CASSFGYSGNTIYF; CDR3 DNA: TGTGCCAGCAGTTTCGGGTACTCTGGAAACACCATATATTTT
J gene: TRBJ2-5; clone size: .; V gene: TRBV7-2; D gene: TRBD2; CDR3 protein: CASSSGRARETQYF; CDR3 DNA: TGTGCCAGCAGCTCCGGGAGGGCCCGTGAGACCCAGTACTTC
J gene: TRBJ1-1; clone size: once; V gene: TRBV7-8; D gene: TRBD1; CDR3 protein: CASSLRDRGSTEAFF; CDR3 DNA: TGTGCCAGCAGCCTCCGGGACAGGGGATCCACTGAAGCTTTCTTT
J gene: TRBJ1-4; clone size: .; V gene: TRBV18; D gene: .; CDR3 protein: CASSLSPQGLGEKLFF; CDR3 DNA: TGTGCCAGCTCACTGTCCCCCCAGGGCTTAGGAGAAAAACTGTTTTTT
J gene: TRBJ1-2; clone size: .; V gene: TRBV5-5; D gene: TRBD1; CDR3 protein: CASSFSRGRDNYGYTF; CDR3 DNA: TGTGCCAGCAGCTTCAGCAGGGGGCGCGATAACTATGGCTACACCTTC
J gene: TRBJ2-3; clone size: .; V gene: TRBV28; D gene: TRBD1; CDR3 protein: CASNYRGLPYTQYF; CDR3 DNA: TGTGCCAGCAATTACAGGGGGTTGCCATATACGCAGTATTTT
J gene: TRBJ2-1; clone size: .; V gene: TRBV7-9; D gene: TRBD2; CDR3 protein: CASKGTSASSYNEQFF; CDR3 DNA: TGTGCCAGCAAGGGGACTAGCGCTAGCTCCTACAATGAGCAGTTCTTC
J gene: TRBJ2-2; clone size: .; V gene: TRBV4-1; D gene: .; CDR3 protein: CASSPTGLAHTGELFF; CDR3 DNA: TGCGCCAGCAGCCCCACAGGACTTGCGCACACCGGGGAGCTGTTTTTT
J gene: TRBJ2-6; clone size: .; V gene: TRBV11-3; D gene: .; CDR3 protein: CASSFPGANVLTF; CDR3 DNA: TGTGCCAGCAGCTTCCCTGGGGCCAACGTCCTGACTTTC
J gene: TRBJ2-5; clone size: few; V gene: TRBV18; D gene: .; CDR3 protein: CASSPSTGAGQETQYF; CDR3 DNA: TGTGCCAGCTCCCCCAGTACTGGGGCAGGTCAAGAGACCCAGTACTTC
J gene: TRBJ2-7; clone size: .; V gene: TRBV5-4; D gene: .; CDR3 protein: CASSLNWLAYEQYF; CDR3 DNA: TGTGCCAGCAGCTTGAACTGGCTAGCTTACGAGCAGTACTTC
J gene: TRBJ1-1; clone size: .; V gene: TRBV27; D gene: TRBD1; CDR3 protein: CASSLRQGMEAFF; CDR3 DNA: TGTGCCAGTAGCCTCCGACAGGGAATGGAAGCTTTCTTT
J gene: TRBJ2-7; clone size: .; V gene: TRBV27; D gene: .; CDR3 protein: CASSFAGLGEQYF; CDR3 DNA: TGTGCCAGCAGTTTCGCGGGGCTAGGCGAGCAGTACTTC
J gene: TRBJ1-1; clone size: .; V gene: TRBV27; D gene: .; CDR3 protein: CASSPRAASNTEAFF; CDR3 DNA: TGTGCCAGCAGTCCCCGGGCAGCCTCGAACACTGAAGCTTTCTTT
J gene: TRBJ1-2; clone size: .; V gene: TRBV7-9; D gene: .; CDR3 protein: CASSSTERYGYTF; CDR3 DNA: TGTGCCAGCAGCTCGACAGAGCGATATGGCTACACCTTC
J gene: TRBJ2-5; clone size: .; V gene: TRBV10-3; D gene: .; CDR3 protein: CAISESGTQYF; CDR3 DNA: TGTGCCATCAGTGAGTCAGGGACCCAGTACTTC
J gene: TRBJ2-3; clone size: .; V gene: TRBV2; D gene: .; CDR3 protein: CARRGTSADTQYF; CDR3 DNA: TGTGCCAGGAGGGGGACCAGCGCAGATACGCAGTATTTT
J gene: TRBJ1-1; clone size: .; V gene: TRBV7-5; D gene: .; CDR3 protein: CASSLDAWGSVYTEAFF; CDR3 DNA: TGTGCCAGCAGCTTAGATGCTTGGGGTTCGGTGTACACTGAAGCTTTCTTT
J gene: TRBJ2-1; clone size: .; V gene: TRBV9; D gene: TRBD2; CDR3 protein: CASSVGSGGDNEQFF; CDR3 DNA: TGTGCCAGCAGCGTAGGTAGCGGGGGAGACAATGAGCAGTTCTTC
J gene: TRBJ2-1; clone size: .; V gene: TRBV29-1; D gene: .; CDR3 protein: CSVDRELGEQFF; CDR3 DNA: TGCAGCGTTGACCGGGAGTTAGGTGAGCAGTTCTTC